The T cell receptor (beta chain) described here comes from a study of blood T cells in healthy people across ages. Isolation yielded PBMCs, at least 7 million per sample, in every case. As concerns this clonotype: Its antigen is unknown.

Study-wide results and limits: Naive CD4+ cells and diversity were both higher in long-lived donors than in aged donors. Across the age range, TCR beta diversity per million T cells fell in a roughly linear way.

The authors ran a second PCR of 7 to 11 cycles using a sample-barcoded 5' primer and a J-beta primer mix. Every individual sample yielded 2.5 million or more paired-end reads (each containing CDR3). TCRdb recomputed calls from the 5' RACE reads with MiXCR, one row per CDR3 protein. The repertoire holds around 1,700,000 distinct CDR3 sequences, with 28% as singletons. The CDR3 totals 17 residues. In germline, CDR1 is DFQATT, CDR2 SNEGSKA (reference sequence). The sequence derives from a woman aged 25 to 39 in good health. The sequencing input was blood. V and J are TRBV20-1 and TRBJ2-1; 10 positions agree with TRBD2. The J call is in doubt because the DNA end fits TRBJ2-7 better. CDR3 bases: TGCAGTGCTAGAGATCTGTCTAGCGGGGGAAATTACAATGAGCAGTACTTC. Translating gives CSARDLSSGGNYNEQYF.